The entry below describes one T cell receptor (beta chain). Its antigen is as yet unknown. A single base separates this from a much larger clone, so it may be a read error. The same CDR3 is also encoded by other DNA sequences in this sample. The adjacent normal breast tissue was taken roughly 2-4 cm from the tumor. This specimen belongs to a study of early stage breast cancer tumors. Background on the study: Of approximately 16 invasive breast tumors, approximately 11 were hormone receptor-positive, HER2-negative. Overall study findings and caveats: Most shared enriched TCRB sequences were commonly generated ones.

Germline CDR1 reads SEHNR; CDR2 reads FQNEAQ (reference sequence). The CDR3 extends over 16 amino acids. Blood replicates held 0.5 ug DNA, tumor or normal breast roughly 1.5 ug, two each. The repertoire was sequenced with immunoSEQ multiplex PCR; TCRdb's copy has only in-frame clones and lacks some. The top ten hold approximately 10% of the sample, which has under 8,000 clones, 65% to 80% seen once. This receptor was obtained from a person aged 40 to 50 with breast cancer. The rearrangement links TRBV7-9 to TRBJ2-2, with a possible D match to TRBD2 (6 bases). The specimen was normal breast tissue next to the tumor. CDR3 nucleotides: TGTGCCAGCAGCTTCCCCGGGACTCAGAACACTGGGGAGCTGTTTTTT. Residues: CASSFPGTQNTGELFF.